This entry is about one TCR beta chain. No antigen is known for it. One end of the junction is discordant with germline, which a read error may explain. Germline CDR1 MGHRA, CDR2 YSYEKL. The CDR3 consists of 13 residues. This sample stems from a study of blood T cells in healthy people across ages. Broader study findings: Older age went with lower TCR beta diversity per million T cells, in a roughly linear way.

A second roughly 7 to 12 cycle PCR used barcoded and J-beta primers. Each cDNA was tagged by a template-switch adaptor containing 12 random nucleotides. TCRdb itself ran the 5' RACE reads through MiXCR, one entry per CDR3 protein. The sample records 1.5 million to 2 million distinct CDR3 sequences, roughly two fifths being singletons. The study recruited healthy Caucasian donors from Russia who were aged roughly 6 to 95. No fewer than 7 million PBMCs went into each sample. The source material was blood. The receptor was derived from a human donor in good health. The rearrangement uses TRBV4-1 and TRBJ2-1; no reliable D call. CDR3 in amino acids: CASSQTSYNERFF. CDR3 bases: TGCGCCAGCAGCCAGACATCTTACAATGAGCGGTTCTTC.